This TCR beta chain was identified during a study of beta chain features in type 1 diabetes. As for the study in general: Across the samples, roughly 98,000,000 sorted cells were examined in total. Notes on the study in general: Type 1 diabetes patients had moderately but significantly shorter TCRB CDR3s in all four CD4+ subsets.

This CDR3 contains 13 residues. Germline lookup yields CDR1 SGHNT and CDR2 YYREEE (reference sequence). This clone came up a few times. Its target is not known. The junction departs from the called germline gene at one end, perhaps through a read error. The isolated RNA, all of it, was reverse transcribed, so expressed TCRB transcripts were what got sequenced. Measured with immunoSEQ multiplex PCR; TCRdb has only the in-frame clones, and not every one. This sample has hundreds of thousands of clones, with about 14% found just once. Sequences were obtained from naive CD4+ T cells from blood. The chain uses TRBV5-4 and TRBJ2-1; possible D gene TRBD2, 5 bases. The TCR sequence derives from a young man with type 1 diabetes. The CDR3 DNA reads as TGTGTCAGCACCCCTCGGACTGTTATTGAGCAGTTCTTC. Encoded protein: CVSTPRTVIEQFF.